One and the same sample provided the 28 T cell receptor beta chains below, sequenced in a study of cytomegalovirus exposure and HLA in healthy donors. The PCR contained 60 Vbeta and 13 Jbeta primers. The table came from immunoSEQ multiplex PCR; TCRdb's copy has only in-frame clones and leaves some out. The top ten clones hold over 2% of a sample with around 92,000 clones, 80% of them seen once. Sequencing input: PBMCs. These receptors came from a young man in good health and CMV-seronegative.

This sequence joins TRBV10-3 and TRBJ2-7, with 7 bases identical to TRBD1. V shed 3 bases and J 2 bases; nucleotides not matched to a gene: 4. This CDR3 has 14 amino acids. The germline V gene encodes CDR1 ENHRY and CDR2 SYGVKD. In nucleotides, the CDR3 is TGTGCCATCAGTGACCAAACAGGGGCCTACGAGCAGTACTTC. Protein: CAISDQTGAYEQYF.

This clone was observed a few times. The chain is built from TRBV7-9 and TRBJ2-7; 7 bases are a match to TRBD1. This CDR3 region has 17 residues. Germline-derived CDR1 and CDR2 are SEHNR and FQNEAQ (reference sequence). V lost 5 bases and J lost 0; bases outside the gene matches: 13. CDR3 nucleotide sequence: TGTGCCAGCAGCCCAAGATTCTGGGACAGTAGCTCCTACGAGCAGTACTTC. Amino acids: CASSPRFWDSSSYEQYF.

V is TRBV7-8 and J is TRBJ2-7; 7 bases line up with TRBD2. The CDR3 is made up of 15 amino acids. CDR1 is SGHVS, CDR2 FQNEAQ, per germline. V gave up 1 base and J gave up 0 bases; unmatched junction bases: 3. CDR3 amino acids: CASSLGQRGSYEQYF. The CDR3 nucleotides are TGTGCCAGCAGCTTAGGCCAGCGGGGCTCCTACGAGCAGTACTTC.

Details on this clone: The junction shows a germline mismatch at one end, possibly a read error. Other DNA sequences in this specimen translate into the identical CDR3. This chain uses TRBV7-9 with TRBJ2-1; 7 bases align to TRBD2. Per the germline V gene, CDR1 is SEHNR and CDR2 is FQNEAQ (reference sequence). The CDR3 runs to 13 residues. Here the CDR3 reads CASSSGLDNEQFF. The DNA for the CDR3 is TGTGCCAGTAGCTCCGGACTAGACAATGAGCAGTTCTTC.

The CDR3 loop reads CASSYDIGTGDYTF. DNA for the CDR3: TGTGCCAGCAGTTATGATATCGGGACAGGGGACTACACCTTC. V and J are TRBV6-6 and TRBJ1-2, with 10 bases aligning to TRBD1. V was clipped by 3 bases and J by 10 bases; unmatched bases: 8. The germline V gene has CDR1 MNHNY and CDR2 SVGAGI (reference sequence). The CDR3 spans 14 residues.

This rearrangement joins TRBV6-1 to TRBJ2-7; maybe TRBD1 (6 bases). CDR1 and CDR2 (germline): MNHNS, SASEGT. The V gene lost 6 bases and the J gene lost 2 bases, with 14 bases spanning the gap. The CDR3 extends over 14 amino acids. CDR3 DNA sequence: TGTGCCAGCAGAAAGTACAGGGATACCTACGAGCAGTACTTC. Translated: CASRKYRDTYEQYF.

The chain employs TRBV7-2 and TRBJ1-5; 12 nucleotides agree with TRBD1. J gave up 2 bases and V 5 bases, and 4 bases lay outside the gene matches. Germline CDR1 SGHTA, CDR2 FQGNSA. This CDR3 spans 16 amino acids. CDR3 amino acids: CASSPGTGGGNQPQHF. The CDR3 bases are TGTGCCAGCAGCCCGGGGACAGGGGGCGGCAATCAGCCCCAGCATTTT.

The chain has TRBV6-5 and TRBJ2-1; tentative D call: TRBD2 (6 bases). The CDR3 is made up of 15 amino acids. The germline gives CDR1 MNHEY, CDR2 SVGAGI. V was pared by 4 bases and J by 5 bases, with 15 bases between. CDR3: CASSLGGSLDNEQFF. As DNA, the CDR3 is TGTGCCAGCAGTTTGGGGGGATCGCTGGACAATGAGCAGTTCTTC.

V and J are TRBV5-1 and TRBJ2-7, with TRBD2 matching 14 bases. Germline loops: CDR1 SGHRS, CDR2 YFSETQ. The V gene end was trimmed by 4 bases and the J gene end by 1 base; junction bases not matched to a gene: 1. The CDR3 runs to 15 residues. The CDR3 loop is CASSRTSGGSYEQYF. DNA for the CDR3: TGCGCCAGCAGCCGGACTAGCGGGGGGTCCTACGAGCAGTACTTC.

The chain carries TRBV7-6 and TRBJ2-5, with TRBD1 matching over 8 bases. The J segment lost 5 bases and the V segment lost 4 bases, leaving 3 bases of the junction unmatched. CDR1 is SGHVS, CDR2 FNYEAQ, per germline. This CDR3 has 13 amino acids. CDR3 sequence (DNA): TGTGCCAGCAGCTGGACAGGGCGCGAGACCCAGTACTTC. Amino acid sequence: CASSWTGRETQYF. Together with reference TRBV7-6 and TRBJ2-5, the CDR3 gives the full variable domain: GAGVSQSPRYKVTKRGQDVALRCDPISGHVSLYWYRQALGQGPEFLTYFNYEAQQDKSGLPNDRFSAERPEGSISTLTIQRTEQRDSAMYRCASSWTGRETQYFGPGTRLLVL.

CDR3 residues: CASSGGLYGYTF. The CDR3 DNA follows: TGTGCCAGCTCCGGAGGACTATATGGCTACACCTTC. This chain links TRBV6-6 with TRBJ1-2; D gene ambiguous. The CDR3 extends over 12 amino acids. The germline V gene encodes CDR1 MNHNY and CDR2 SVGAGI (reference sequence). With 8 bases removed from V and 5 bases from J, the gap between germline ends came to 12 bases.

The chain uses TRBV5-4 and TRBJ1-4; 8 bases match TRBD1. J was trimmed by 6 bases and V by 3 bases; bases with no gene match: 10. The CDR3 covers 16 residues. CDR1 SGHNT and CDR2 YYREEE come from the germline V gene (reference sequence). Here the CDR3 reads CASSYQSDRADEKLFF. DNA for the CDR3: TGTGCCAGCAGCTACCAATCGGACAGGGCGGATGAAAAACTGTTTTTT. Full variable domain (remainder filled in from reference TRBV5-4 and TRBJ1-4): ETGVTQSPTHLIKTRGQQVTLRCSSQSGHNTVSWYQQALGQGPQFIFQYYREEENGRGNFPPRFSGLQFPNYSSELNVNALELDDSALYLCASSYQSDRADEKLFFGSGTQLSVL.

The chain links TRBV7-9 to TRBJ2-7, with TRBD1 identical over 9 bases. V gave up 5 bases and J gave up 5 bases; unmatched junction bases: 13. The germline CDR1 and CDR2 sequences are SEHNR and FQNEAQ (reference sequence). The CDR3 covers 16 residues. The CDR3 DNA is TGTGCCAGCAGCGATAAACGCCGGGACAGGGATAACGAGCAGTACTTC. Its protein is CASSDKRRDRDNEQYF.

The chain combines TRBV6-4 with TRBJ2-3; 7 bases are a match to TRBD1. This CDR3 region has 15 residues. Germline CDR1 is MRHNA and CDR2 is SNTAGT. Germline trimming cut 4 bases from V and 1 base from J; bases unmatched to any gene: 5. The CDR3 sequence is CASSASDRGTDTQYF. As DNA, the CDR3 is TGTGCCAGCAGTGCTTCAGACAGGGGCACAGATACGCAGTATTTT.

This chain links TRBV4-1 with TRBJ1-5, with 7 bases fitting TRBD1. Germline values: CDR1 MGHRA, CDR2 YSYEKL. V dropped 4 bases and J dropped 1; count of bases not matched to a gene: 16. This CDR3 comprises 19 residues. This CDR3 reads CASSRVRSQGGRSNQPQHF. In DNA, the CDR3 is TGCGCCAGCAGCCGAGTCCGGTCCCAGGGGGGTAGAAGCAATCAGCCCCAGCATTTT.

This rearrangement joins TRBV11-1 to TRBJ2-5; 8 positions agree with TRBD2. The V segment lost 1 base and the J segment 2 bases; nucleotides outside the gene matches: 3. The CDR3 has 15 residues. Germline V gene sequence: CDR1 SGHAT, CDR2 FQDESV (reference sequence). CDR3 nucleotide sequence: TGTGCCAGCAGCTTAGAGAGCGGGGGACAAGAGACCCAGTACTTC. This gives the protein CASSLESGGQETQYF.

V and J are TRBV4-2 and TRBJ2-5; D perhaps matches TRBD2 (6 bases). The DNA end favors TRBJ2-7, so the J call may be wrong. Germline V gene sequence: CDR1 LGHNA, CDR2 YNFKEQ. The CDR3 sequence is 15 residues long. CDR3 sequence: CASSQELRGSYEQYF. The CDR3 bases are TGTGCCAGCAGCCAAGAGTTGCGGGGCTCCTACGAGCAGTACTTC.

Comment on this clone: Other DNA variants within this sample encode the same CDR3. The CDR3 DNA sequence: TGTGCCAGCAGACCAGACAGGGCGTCTAACTATGGCTACACCTTC. Encoded protein: CASRPDRASNYGYTF. The rearrangement joins TRBV2 to TRBJ1-2, with 7 positions matching TRBD1. The CDR3 has 15 amino acids. Trimming at V came to 6 bases and at J to 0 bases, leaving 7 bases not matched to a gene. Germline values: CDR1 SNHLY, CDR2 FYNNEI. The whole variable domain, filled in from reference TRBV2 and TRBJ1-2, reads EPEVTQTPSHQVTQMGQEVILRCVPISNHLYFYWYRQILGQKVEFLVSFYNNEISEKSEIFDDQFSVERPDGSNFTLKIRSTKLEDSAMYFCASRPDRASNYGYTFGSGTRLTVV.

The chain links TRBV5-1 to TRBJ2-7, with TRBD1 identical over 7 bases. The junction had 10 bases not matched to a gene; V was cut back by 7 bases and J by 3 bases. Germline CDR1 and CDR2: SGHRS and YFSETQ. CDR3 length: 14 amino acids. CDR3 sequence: CASGQPGQNYEQYF. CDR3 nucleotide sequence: TGCGCCAGCGGTCAGCCGGGACAGAACTACGAGCAGTACTTC. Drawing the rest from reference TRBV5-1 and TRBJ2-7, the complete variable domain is KAGVTQTPRYLIKTRGQQVTLSCSPISGHRSVSWYQQTPGQGLQFLFEYFSETQRNKGNFPGRFSGRQFSNSRSEMNVSTLELGDSALYLCASGQPGQNYEQYFGPGTRLTVT.

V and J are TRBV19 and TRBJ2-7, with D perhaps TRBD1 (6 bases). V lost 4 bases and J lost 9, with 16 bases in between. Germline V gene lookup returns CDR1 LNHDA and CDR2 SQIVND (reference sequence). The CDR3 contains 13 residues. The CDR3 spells CASSTQTGTGQYF. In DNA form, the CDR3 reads TGTGCCAGTAGTACCCAAACAGGGACCGGGCAGTACTTC.

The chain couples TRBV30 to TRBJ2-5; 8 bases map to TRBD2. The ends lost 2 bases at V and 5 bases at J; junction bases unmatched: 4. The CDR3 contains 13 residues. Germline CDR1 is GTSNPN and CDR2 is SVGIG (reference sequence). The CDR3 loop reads CAWSTAGVETQYF. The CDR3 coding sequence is TGTGCCTGGAGTACAGCGGGGGTGGAGACCCAGTACTTC.

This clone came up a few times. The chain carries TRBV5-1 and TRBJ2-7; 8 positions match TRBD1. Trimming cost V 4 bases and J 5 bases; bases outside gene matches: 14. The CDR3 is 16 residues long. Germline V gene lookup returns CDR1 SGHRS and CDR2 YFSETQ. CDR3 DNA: TGCGCCAGCAGCCCCCTGAGGACAGGGAACATGGACGAGCAGTACTTC. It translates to CASSPLRTGNMDEQYF. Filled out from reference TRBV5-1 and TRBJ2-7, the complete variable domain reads KAGVTQTPRYLIKTRGQQVTLSCSPISGHRSVSWYQQTPGQGLQFLFEYFSETQRNKGNFPGRFSGRQFSNSRSEMNVSTLELGDSALYLCASSPLRTGNMDEQYFGPGTRLTVT.

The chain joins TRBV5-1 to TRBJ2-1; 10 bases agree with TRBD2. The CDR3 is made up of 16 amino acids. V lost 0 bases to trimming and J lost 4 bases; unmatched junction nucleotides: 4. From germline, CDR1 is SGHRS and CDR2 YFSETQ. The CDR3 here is CASSLAGTSAYNEQFF. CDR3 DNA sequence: TGCGCCAGCAGCTTGGCCGGGACTAGCGCGTACAATGAGCAGTTCTTC.

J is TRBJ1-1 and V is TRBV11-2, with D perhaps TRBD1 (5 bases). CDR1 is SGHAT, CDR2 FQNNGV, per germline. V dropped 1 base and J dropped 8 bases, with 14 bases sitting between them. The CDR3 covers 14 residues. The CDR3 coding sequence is TGTGCCAGCAGCTTAGTGCAGGGCTTGAGCGAAGCTTTCTTT. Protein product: CASSLVQGLSEAFF.

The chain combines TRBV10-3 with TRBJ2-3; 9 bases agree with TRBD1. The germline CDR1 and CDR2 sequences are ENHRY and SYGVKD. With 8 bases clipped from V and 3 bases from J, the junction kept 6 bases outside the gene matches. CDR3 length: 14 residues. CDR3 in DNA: TGTGCCATCGGGCCCGGACAGGGGACAGATACGCAGTATTTT. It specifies CAIGPGQGTDTQYF.

CDR3 protein: CASSARGVGGVGYTF. Here the CDR3 DNA reads TGTGCCAGCAGCGCACGGGGAGTAGGGGGCGTCGGCTACACCTTC. The V and J genes are TRBV13 and TRBJ1-2; TRBD1 matches at 7 bases. V shed 5 bases, J shed 8 bases, and the junction held 14 bases outside the gene matches. CDR1 is PRHDT and CDR2 is FYEKMQ in the germline V gene (reference sequence). The CDR3 has 15 residues.

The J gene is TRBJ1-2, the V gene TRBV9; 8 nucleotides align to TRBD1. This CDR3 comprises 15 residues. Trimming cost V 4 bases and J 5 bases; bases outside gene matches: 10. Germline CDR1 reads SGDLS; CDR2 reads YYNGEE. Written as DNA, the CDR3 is TGTGCCAGCAGCTCCTCACCGACAGGGGATTATGGCTACACCTTC. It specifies CASSSSPTGDYGYTF. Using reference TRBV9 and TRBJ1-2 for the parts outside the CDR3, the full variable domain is DSGVTQTPKHLITATGQRVTLRCSPRSGDLSVYWYQQSLDQGLQFLIQYYNGEERAKGNILERFSAQQFPDLHSELNLSSLELGDSALYFCASSSSPTGDYGYTFGSGTRLTVV.

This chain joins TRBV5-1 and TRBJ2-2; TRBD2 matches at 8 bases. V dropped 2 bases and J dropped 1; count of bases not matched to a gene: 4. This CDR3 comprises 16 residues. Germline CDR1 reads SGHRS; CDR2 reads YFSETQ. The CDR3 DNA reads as TGCGCCAGCAGCTTTGGAAGCGGGGGGAACACCGGGGAGCTGTTTTTT. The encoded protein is CASSFGSGGNTGELFF.